This T cell receptor beta chain stems from a study of T-cell memory formation after mild COVID-19. Worth noting for this clonotype: Its target is not known.

Overall study findings and caveats: CD8+ contracting clones occupied EMRA, while CD4+ ones occupied mainly CM and EM. Clones contracting day 15 to 85 were balanced CD4/CD8; later expanders leaned CD4+.

V was shortened by 7 bases and J by 0 bases, with 8 bases between the two germline ends. The CDR3 is 13 residues long. Germline values: CDR1 KGHDR, CDR2 SFDVKD. 5'RACE primed at constant segments yielded TCR alpha and TCR beta cDNA libraries bearing sample barcodes and UMIs. TCRdb passed the 5' RACE reads through MiXCR, listing each CDR3 protein once. Here the sample spans some 490,000 distinct CDR3 sequences, 18% being singletons. The chain carries TRBV24-1 and TRBJ1-1; D ambiguous. This TCR derives from an adult woman who had mild COVID-19 (a few samples of this study predate the infection). Cell type and time point are not known. Material: PBMCs or a T cell subset sorted from them (not recorded which). The CDR3 loop is CATREAVNTEAFF. The CDR3, as DNA: TGTGCCACCAGGGAGGCTGTGAACACTGAAGCTTTCTTT.